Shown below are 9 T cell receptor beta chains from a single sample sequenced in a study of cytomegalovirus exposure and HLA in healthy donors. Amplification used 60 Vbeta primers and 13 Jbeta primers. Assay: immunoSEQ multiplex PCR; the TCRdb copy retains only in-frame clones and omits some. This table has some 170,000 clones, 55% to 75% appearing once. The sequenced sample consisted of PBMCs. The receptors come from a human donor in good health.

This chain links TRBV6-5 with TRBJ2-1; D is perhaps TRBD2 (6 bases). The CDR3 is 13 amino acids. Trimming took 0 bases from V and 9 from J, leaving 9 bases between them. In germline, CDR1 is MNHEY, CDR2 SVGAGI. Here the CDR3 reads CASSYSPGVEQFF. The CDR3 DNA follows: TGTGCCAGCAGTTACTCGCCGGGGGTTGAGCAGTTCTTC.

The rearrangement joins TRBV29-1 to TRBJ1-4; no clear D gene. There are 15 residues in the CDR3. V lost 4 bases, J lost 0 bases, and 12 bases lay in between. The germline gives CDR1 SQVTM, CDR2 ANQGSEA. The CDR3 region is CSVAGDKSTNEKLFF. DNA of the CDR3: TGCAGCGTTGCCGGGGATAAGTCAACTAATGAAAAACTGTTTTTT. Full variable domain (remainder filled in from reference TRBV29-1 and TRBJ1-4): SAVISQKPSRDICQRGTSLTIQCQVDSQVTMMFWYRQQPGQSLTLIATANQGSEATYESGFVIDKFPISRPNLTFSTLTVSNMSPEDSSIYLCSVAGDKSTNEKLFFGSGTQLSVL.

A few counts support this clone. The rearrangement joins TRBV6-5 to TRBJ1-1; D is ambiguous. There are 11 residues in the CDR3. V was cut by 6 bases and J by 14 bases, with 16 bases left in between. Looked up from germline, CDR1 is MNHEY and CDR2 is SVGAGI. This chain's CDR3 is CASSTQGRGFF. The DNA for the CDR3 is TGTGCCAGCAGCACACAAGGTCGGGGATTCTTT.

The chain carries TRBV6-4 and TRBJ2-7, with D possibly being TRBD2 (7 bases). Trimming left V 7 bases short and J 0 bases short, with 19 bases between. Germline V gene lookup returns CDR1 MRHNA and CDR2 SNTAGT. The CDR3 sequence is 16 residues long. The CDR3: CASTERGGFHSYEQYF. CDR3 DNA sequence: TGTGCCAGCACAGAGAGGGGGGGGTTCCACTCCTACGAGCAGTACTTC.

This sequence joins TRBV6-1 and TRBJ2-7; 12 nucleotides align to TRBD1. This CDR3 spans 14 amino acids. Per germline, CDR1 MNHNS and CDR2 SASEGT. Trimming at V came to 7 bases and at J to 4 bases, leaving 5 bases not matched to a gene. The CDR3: CASTLGQGAYEQYF. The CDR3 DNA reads TGTGCCAGCACCTTGGGACAGGGGGCTTACGAGCAGTACTTC.

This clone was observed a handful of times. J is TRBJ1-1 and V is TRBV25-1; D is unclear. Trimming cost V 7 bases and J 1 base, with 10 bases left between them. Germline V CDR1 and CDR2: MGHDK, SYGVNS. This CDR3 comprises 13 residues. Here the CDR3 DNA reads TGTGCCAGCACCGGAGGAGGGAACACTGAAGCTTTCTTT. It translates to CASTGGGNTEAFF.

CDR3 sequence: CASSPTGGQNTEAFF. CDR3 nucleotides: TGTGCCAGTAGTCCCACCGGGGGGCAGAACACTGAAGCTTTCTTT. J is TRBJ1-1 and V is TRBV19; tentatively, D is TRBD1 (6 bases). Germline V lookup: CDR1 LNHDA, CDR2 SQIVND (reference sequence). The CDR3 consists of 15 residues. Deletions cut 5 bases from V and 1 base from J, with 14 bases between.

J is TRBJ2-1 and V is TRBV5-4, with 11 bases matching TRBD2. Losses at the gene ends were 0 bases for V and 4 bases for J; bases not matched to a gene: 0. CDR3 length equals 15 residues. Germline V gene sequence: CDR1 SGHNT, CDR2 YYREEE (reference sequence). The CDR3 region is CASSLGTSGYNEQFF. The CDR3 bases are TGTGCCAGCAGCTTGGGGACTAGCGGGTACAATGAGCAGTTCTTC.

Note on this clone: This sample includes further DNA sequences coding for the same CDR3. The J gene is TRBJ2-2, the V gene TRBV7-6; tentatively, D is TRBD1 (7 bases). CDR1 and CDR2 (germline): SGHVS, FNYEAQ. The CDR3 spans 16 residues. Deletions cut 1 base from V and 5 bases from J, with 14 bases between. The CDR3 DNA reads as TGTGCCAGCAGCTTAGAGTGGCAGGGGGGAACCGGGGAGCTGTTTTTT. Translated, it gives CASSLEWQGGTGELFF.